This T cell receptor (beta chain) was obtained from a study of blood T cell repertoires in COVID-19. The overall study: PBMCs, B-cell-depleted T cells, or T cells provided the cDNA or gDNA that made up the material.

As processed by the authors: Reference gene primer amplification gave estimated nucleated cell counts. The protocol was immunoSEQ multiplex PCR, while the TCRdb copy is restricted to in-frame clones and leaves out a portion. The V and J calls and the clone size are those of that table, but D and trimming were determined from the DNA. This table has about 240,000 clones, 85% to 90% appearing once. Sequencing was done on a sample of peripheral blood. The receptor was isolated from a man in his fifties or sixties with acute or convalescent COVID-19.

The CDR3 region has the DNA TGTGCCAGCAGCGCCGGTGGACTAGCGTCGAGAAATCCCTACGAGCAGTACTTC. As protein: CASSAGGLASRNPYEQYF. This chain joins TRBV9 and TRBJ2-7; 9 bases match TRBD2. The junction had 15 bases not matched to a gene; V was cut back by 3 bases and J by 2 bases. CDR1 and CDR2 (germline): SGDLS, YYNGEE. The CDR3 spans 18 residues.